The 6 T cell receptor beta chains listed next were all sequenced from one sample in a study of shared clonotypes between healthy human individuals. The data were produced by immunoSEQ multiplex PCR, yet TCRdb's version contains in-frame clones alone and is incomplete. The table lists about 2.4 million clones, around nine tenths of them singletons. The source material was naive CD4+ T cells sorted from blood. Subset given: CD45RA+ positively selected. The source is a man between 18 and 35 years old in good health.

The rearrangement uses TRBV6-6 and TRBJ2-7, with D perhaps TRBD1 (7 bases). The CDR3 runs 15 residues. Germline CDR1 and CDR2: MNHNY and SVGAGI (reference sequence). The germline V and J ends were trimmed by 6 bases and 2 bases, with 17 bases remaining between them. CDR3 DNA sequence: TGTGCCAGCAGGCGGGGCTATGACAGGGCCTACGAGCAGTACTTC. Translation: CASRRGYDRAYEQYF.

This chain links TRBV11-2 with TRBJ2-2; TRBD1 aligns across 7 bases. The CDR3 spans 16 residues. The germline V gene encodes CDR1 SGHAT and CDR2 FQNNGV. After removal of 5 bases from V and 3 bases from J, the junction contained 9 bases not matched to a gene. The CDR3 region has the DNA TGTGCCAGCAGCAAAACAGGGGCGCGCGACACCGGGGAGCTGTTTTTT. As protein: CASSKTGARDTGELFF.

This clone appeared once. The chain carries TRBV27 and TRBJ1-6; the D is unclear. Per germline, CDR1 MNHEY and CDR2 SMNVEV (reference sequence). V was pared by 6 bases and J by 7 bases, with 19 bases between. There are 16 residues in the CDR3. The CDR3 region is CASSLEGGALNSPLHF. CDR3 DNA sequence: TGTGCCAGCAGCCTAGAGGGCGGCGCCTTGAATTCACCCCTCCACTTT.

This clone was picked up one time. The genes are TRBV12-5 and TRBJ2-1; TRBD2 aligns across 13 bases. Germline V CDR1 and CDR2: LGHNT, FRNRAP. CDR3 size: 21 residues. V lost 5 bases and J lost 3; bases outside the gene matches: 19. The chain's CDR3 is CASGALRKQPRLAGGYNEQFF. DNA for the CDR3: TGTGCTAGTGGTGCCCTGAGAAAACAGCCCAGACTAGCGGGAGGCTACAATGAGCAGTTCTTC.

As for this clone: The same CDR3 is also encoded by other DNA sequences in this sample. This chain connects TRBV18 to TRBJ2-5; D may be TRBD2 (6 bases). The germline V and J ends were trimmed by 4 bases and 2 bases, with 8 bases remaining between them. This CDR3 is built from 13 residues. Germline assignment: CDR1 KGHSH and CDR2 LQKENI. CDR3 bases: TGTGCCAGCTCACGGGGGAGGCAAGAGACCCAGTACTTC. It translates to CASSRGRQETQYF.

CDR3 DNA: TGCGCCAGCAGACAGGACAGTCTTAATAATTCACCCCTCCACTTT. Translating gives CASRQDSLNNSPLHF. V is TRBV10-2 and J is TRBJ1-6, with D possibly matching TRBD1 (6 bases). This CDR3 spans 15 amino acids. The V end lost 6 bases, the J end lost 5 bases, and 14 bases lay between the germline ends. Germline CDR1 reads WSHSY; CDR2 reads SAAADI.